This TCR beta chain was captured by sequencing in a study of cytomegalovirus exposure and HLA in healthy donors (dated by TCRdb to the late 2010s). In the study overall: In an earlier analysis of several hundred of the donors, around 300 Gb of sequence data and about 110 million unique TCR beta sequences from roughly 180 million T cells were reported. The later analysis used no new phenotypic data to find candidate immune exposures, relying instead on TCR beta sequences and their occurrence across donors. The study profiled the T cell repertoires of hundreds of subjects by immunosequencing and related them to cytomegalovirus serostatus. All discovery cohort repertoires had been generated using a single sequencing platform. Donor age, sex, ethnicity and CMV serostatus were compiled alongside the repertoire data. Roughly five DR-DQ haplotypes were handled as single units for association and clustering because linkage in the cohort was strong. The study aimed to test whether signatures of past pathogen exposure could be identified by cataloging public T cell receptors. Along with the approximately 650-subject first cohort, a separate validation cohort of over a hundred different subjects was used. Among the roughly 410 genotyped donors, around 81% belonged to the genetic ancestry cluster associated with self-reported Caucasian donors. Among a few hundred genotyped donors of the cohort, an average of roughly 240,000 unique TCR beta nucleotide sequences were sequenced per donor, around 18% of them non-productive. High-throughput TCR immunosequencing, statistical association of individual TCRs with disease status, and machine learning were combined to predict cytomegalovirus infection status. A later genetic analysis used genome-wide SNP genotypes for about three fifths of the roughly 700 donors, treating that subset as a discovery cohort. Around 330 gigabases of sequencing data and approximately 92 million unique TCR sequences made up an early release that covered several hundred HLA-typed donors. An earlier analysis of nearly 600 of the donors applied high-throughput TCR beta sequencing to assess whether each TCR beta V gene segment acted as functional or pseudogenic. Both class I and class II loci were covered by HLA typing, at four-digit resolution. In a later analysis, previously published TCR beta repertoires from several hundred donors were re-analyzed and high-resolution HLA genotyping was added so that TCR occurrence patterns could be studied. Typing coverage varied by locus: roughly 629-640 donors for A, B, C, DRB1 and DQB1; approximately 560 for DQA1; over 600 for DPA1; around 450 for DPB1. Points the paper makes about the study in general: The study gave a list of about 150 TCR beta chains associated with cytomegalovirus. A cluster of highly shared sequence variants was judged likely to represent a technical artifact of the sequencing pipeline. Roughly uniform sequencing depth across donors was assumed in presence/absence analyses, although this assumption may not hold. Cytomegalovirus status was reported to be diagnosed by the classifier with high specificity and sensitivity in both the original and validation cohorts. V-gene and J-gene trimming of TCR beta chains was associated with a missense DCLRE1C variant in a later genetic analysis, and the association was replicated in an independent cohort. Correlated functional status among segregating V segments might reflect linkage disequilibrium, but an unknown experimental factor could not be ruled out. Because counts were too low, about 18 rarely observed V segments, including chromosome 9 orphons, were left out of the earlier analysis of roughly 600 of the donors. Some IMGT-functional V segments, including TRBV6-2 and TRBV6-3, could not be told apart with the 87-base-pair reads, so those segments were excluded. For the cohort, immune exposure information was limited to CMV serostatus. The authors suggested that the approach could potentially be extended to other disease states and immunological phenotypes. A further reported finding was that TCR beta sequences accurately predicted the HLA-A and HLA-B alleles for most subjects in the first cohort. Because HLA typing was missing for some donors at each locus, association tests included only the typed subset. Most CMV-associated TCR beta chains appeared to be HLA-restricted in a later analysis, and the HLA associations seemed to be driven largely by CMV exposure. In this cohort, only TCR beta chains were sequenced, and detectable features were limited by the absence of alpha or paired-chain data. A few of the identified cytomegalovirus-associated TCR beta chains were confirmed in vitro to be specific for cytomegalovirus antigens. Compared with the approximately 670-donor mean, donors in an Asian-associated ancestry cluster had fewer N-insertions in productive TCRs, according to a later genetic analysis. Broadly in line with IMGT annotations, most TCR beta V segments showed up in productive rearrangements about 90% or about 30% of the time in an earlier analysis of roughly 590 of the donors. In a later analysis, HLA-associated TCR beta chains showed more clonal expansion and lower generation probabilities than non-associated chains that were equally common. In a later analysis, the rate of TCR association differed among HLA loci, with DRB1 alleles having the most associated TCRs and HLA-C alleles having the fewest. In a later analysis, several top co-occurrence clusters were reported to appear linked to parvovirus B19, influenza, CMV and Epstein-Barr virus. When HLA alleles, especially DR and DQ, strongly co-occurred, attributing TCR associations to individual alleles was difficult. Across donors, most TCR sequences were observed very rarely, whereas some public TCRs were present in many individuals. A later analysis associated 16,951 TCR beta sequences with specific HLA alleles at a false discovery rate of 0.05.

The library came from the immunoSEQ multiplex PCR assay. For the multiplex PCR, a mixture combining 60 forward primers for TCR Vbeta segments and 13 reverse primers for TCR Jbeta segments was used. A multiplex PCR assay on genomic DNA amplified the CDR3 region of rearranged TCR beta genes. Amplified TCR beta libraries were sequenced as 87-base-pair reads on the Illumina HiSeq System. The authors' analysis ran thus. Across the 700 or so repertoires, a later analysis counted some 80 million unique TCR beta chains, 8.5 million to 12 million of which were shared by at least two donors. To remove PCR and sequencing errors, raw reads were error-corrected and collapsed into unique sequences using a nearest-neighbor algorithm that merged closely related sequences. V, D and J gene segments were assigned by aligning CDR3 sequences to IMGT reference sequences. Each retained sequence needed at least a six-nucleotide match to both a V gene segment and a J gene segment. Rearrangements were called productive when the CDR3 lacked stop codons and stayed in frame with V and J; all others were non-productive. Following IMGT convention, CDR3 was defined as the stretch from the second conserved V-encoded cysteine up to the conserved J-encoded phenylalanine. In an earlier analysis of some 550 of the donors, sequences lacking an unambiguous match to a single V gene segment were excluded. In an earlier analysis of 450 to 750 of the donors, a V segment was called functional when productive rearrangements were above 56.7%, and segregating when the standard deviation between donors exceeded 5%. A statistical classification framework was developed to diagnose cytomegalovirus status using the catalog of TCR beta chain sequences. In a later analysis, TCR nucleotide sequences were compared against IMGT/GENE-DB human TR gene sequences so that V and J genes could be assigned. A later analysis assigned CDR3 sequences and most-parsimonious VDJ recombination scenarios with the TCRdist pipeline. In a later analysis, every TCR beta chain was defined by the combination of its CDR3 amino acid sequence and its V-gene family, and reads without a unique V-gene family were dropped. As a way to deal with suspected cross-contamination and a sequencing artifact, a later analysis dropped under 600 nucleotide sequences that were highly shared and had low generation probability. In a later analysis, a clonal expansion index was calculated for each public chain from normalized within-repertoire ranks of inferred template counts. In a later analysis, generation probabilities were computed using a VDJ recombination model fitted to out-of-frame rearrangements, and the results were checked against IGoR. In a later analysis, hypergeometric tests were used to score TCR-TCR, TCR-HLA and TCR-CMV co-occurrence, with a repertoire-size bias correction applied to TCR pairs. To estimate false discovery rates, a later analysis permuted the HLA or CMV assignments 20 times. A later analysis grouped co-occurring TCRs with DBSCAN, adding TCRdist sequence similarity when clustering within HLA-allele-positive subsets. Repertoires with fewer than 30,000 or more than 120,000 public chains, plus five repertoires with anomalous nucleotide sharing, were excluded from co-occurrence clustering. TCRdb provides this immuneACCESS table in a form limited to in-frame rearrangements. Some clones are lacking; in checked studies, under half of them reflect an unresolved V gene, and why the rest are absent is not known. V, J and clone size are taken as reported in that table, and D and trimming were inferred from the DNA itself. Counted in this sample were over 150,000 clones; roughly 87% of them appeared once. The biggest ten clones account for 1.5% of the sample.

The cohort was made up of 666 healthy bone marrow donors. Cohort members were all nominally healthy when sampled, although unrecorded immune exposures were likely present. The donor was CMV seropositive and was included in the group of 300 or so seropositive cohort members. A peripheral blood sample was provided by each donor, and peripheral blood mononuclear cells were used for TCR beta sequencing. The Qiagen DNeasy Blood Extraction Kit was used to extract genomic DNA from the blood cell samples. This clone was counted a few times. Its antigen is not yet known. No base quality information exists; no much larger clone differs at one position. V is clipped by 4 bases and J by 0 bases, and the sequence between their germline boundaries is 10 bases long. Including the terminal cysteine and phenylalanine, the CDR3 comprises 14 residues. Only CDR3 DNA is held: 42 bases, read in frame from base 1. Via the germline V gene, CDR1 is MGHDK and CDR2 SYGVNS.

The sample consisted of PBMCs. The chain couples TRBV25-1 to TRBJ2-7; the D gene is perhaps TRBD1, from 6 matching bases. The receptor comes from a girl aged 5 to 17 in good health and CMV-seropositive. The bases read TGTGCCAGCAGTGCCCTGGACAGCTCCTACGAGCAGTACTTC. This sequence encodes CASSALDSSYEQYF.